A single sample is the source of the 6 T cell receptor beta chains below, sequenced in a study of cytomegalovirus exposure and HLA in healthy donors. Researchers ran the PCR with 60 Vbeta and 13 Jbeta primers. Generated by immunoSEQ multiplex PCR, the TCRdb table keeps only in-frame clones and is missing some. Here the sample spans roughly 200,000 clones, approximately 12% being singletons. Sample: PBMCs. These receptors were collected from a man aged 50 to 59 in good health and CMV-seropositive.

The chain is built from TRBV29-1 and TRBJ2-7; 10 bases line up with TRBD1. Trimming at V came to 6 bases and at J to 5 bases, leaving 4 bases not matched to a gene. The V gene's germline CDR1 is SQVTM and CDR2 ANQGSEA. There are 12 residues in the CDR3. The CDR3 here is CSVIGQGDEQYF. CDR3 nucleotide sequence: TGCAGCGTCATCGGACAGGGGGACGAGCAGTACTTC.

There are a few counts of this clone. Sequence at one end of the junction differs from germline and may be a read error. The chain uses TRBV7-8 and TRBJ1-3; no definite D call. CDR3 length: 13 residues. CDR1 is SGHVS and CDR2 is FQNEAQ in the germline V gene. As DNA, the CDR3 is TGTGCCAGCACCTTACGGGAAGGGAACACCATATATTTT. It encodes CASTLREGNTIYF.

This clone was seen a handful of times. The chain has TRBV6-5 and TRBJ1-2; no clear D gene. The CDR3 consists of 13 residues. Between the trimmed V and J ends, which lost 5 bases and 3 bases, there was a span of 10 bases. Germline CDR1 and CDR2: MNHEY and SVGAGI. CDR3 region: CASSPDGDYGYTF. In DNA, the CDR3 is TGTGCCAGCAGTCCCGACGGAGACTATGGCTACACCTTC.

In this sample, this clone turned up a few times. V gene TRBV4-3 combines with J gene TRBJ1-1, with 10 bases matching TRBD1. Losses at the gene ends were 1 base for V and 4 bases for J; bases not matched to a gene: 15. Germline V gene lookup returns CDR1 LGHNA and CDR2 YSLEER. The CDR3 totals 19 residues. CDR3 residues: CASSQGPGQGSLRSTEAFF. In DNA, the CDR3 is TGCGCCAGCAGCCAAGGCCCGGGACAGGGGTCCCTCCGGAGCACTGAAGCTTTCTTT.

This chain links TRBV28 with TRBJ2-5; tentatively, D is TRBD2 (5 bases). V dropped 4 bases and J dropped 11 bases, with 14 bases sitting between them. Germline V gene sequence: CDR1 MDHEN, CDR2 SYDVKM. This CDR3 contains 12 residues. The CDR3 nucleotides are TGTGCCAGCAGTTCCGGGAACAGATCTCAGTACTTC. Translating gives CASSSGNRSQYF.

The chain employs TRBV6-5 and TRBJ1-6; the match to TRBD1 covers 8 bases. The J segment lost 9 bases and the V segment lost 6 bases, leaving 7 bases of the junction unmatched. The germline V gene has CDR1 MNHEY and CDR2 SVGAGI. The CDR3 covers 14 residues. The CDR3 sequence is CASSQTGDSSPLHF. The CDR3, as DNA: TGTGCCAGCAGCCAGACAGGGGACAGTTCACCCCTCCACTTT.